Sequencing of this T cell receptor beta chain was carried out in a study of cytotoxic CD8 clonotypes in ibrutinib-treated CLL. Study overall: Outcomes included approximately 25 partial and 2 complete responses; after median about 5.5 years, approximately 14 stayed remitted and 12 progressed.

The repertoire was sequenced with immunoSEQ multiplex PCR; TCRdb's copy has only in-frame clones and lacks some. This sample yields approximately 320,000 clones, of which under 70% are seen a single time; roughly 6.7% belongs to the top ten. Findings and caveats of the study: Sustained-remission and progressing patients had unequal sampling times. The clonality went up when patients responded to ibrutinib and dropped back toward baseline at progression.

The CDR3 length is 16 residues. Germline V CDR1 and CDR2: MGHRA, YSYEKL. The trim removed 0 bases at V and 4 bases at J, leaving 7 bases unmatched. Worth noting for this clone: Its specificity is not known.

The sequencing used PBMCs, collected after 36 months of ibrutinib treatment. The sequence was collected from a human donor with chronic lymphocytic leukemia. The J gene is TRBJ2-7, the V gene TRBV4-1; 9 positions agree with TRBD2. In nucleotides, the CDR3 is TGCGCCAGCAGCCAAGAGCCAACTAGCGGGCCATACGAGCAGTACTTC. It encodes CASSQEPTSGPYEQYF.